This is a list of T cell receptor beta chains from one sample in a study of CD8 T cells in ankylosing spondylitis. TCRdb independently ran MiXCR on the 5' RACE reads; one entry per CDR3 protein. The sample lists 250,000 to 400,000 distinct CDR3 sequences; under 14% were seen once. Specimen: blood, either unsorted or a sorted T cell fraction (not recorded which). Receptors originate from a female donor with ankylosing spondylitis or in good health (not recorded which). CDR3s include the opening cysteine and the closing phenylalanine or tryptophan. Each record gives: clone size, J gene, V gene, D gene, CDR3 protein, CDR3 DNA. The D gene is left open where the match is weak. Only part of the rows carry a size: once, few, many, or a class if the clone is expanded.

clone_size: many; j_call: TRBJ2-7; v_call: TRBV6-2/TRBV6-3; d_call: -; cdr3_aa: CASSYSKVGYEQYF; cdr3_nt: TGTGCCAGCAGTTACTCGAAGGTGGGGTACGAGCAGTACTTC
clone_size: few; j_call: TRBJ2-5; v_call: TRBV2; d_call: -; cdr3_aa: CASSEGRVGQETQYF; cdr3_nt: TGTGCCAGCAGTGAGGGTAGGGTAGGCCAAGAGACCCAGTACTTC
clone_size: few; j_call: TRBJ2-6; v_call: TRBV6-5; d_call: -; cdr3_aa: CASSYSSSGANVLTF; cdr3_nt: TGTGCCAGCAGTTACTCGAGCTCTGGGGCCAACGTCCTGACTTTC
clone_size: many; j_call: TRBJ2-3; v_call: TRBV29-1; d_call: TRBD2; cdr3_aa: CSVSSGLSTDTQYF; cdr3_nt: TGCAGCGTTTCTAGCGGACTTAGCACAGATACGCAGTATTTT
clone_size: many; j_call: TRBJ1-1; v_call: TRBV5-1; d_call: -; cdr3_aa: CASSPSAGGYTEAFF; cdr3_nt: TGCGCCAGCAGCCCAAGTGCAGGAGGGTACACTGAAGCTTTCTTT
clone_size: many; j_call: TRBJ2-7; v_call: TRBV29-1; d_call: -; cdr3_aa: CSVEGGHEQYF; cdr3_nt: TGCAGCGTTGAAGGAGGTCACGAGCAGTACTTC
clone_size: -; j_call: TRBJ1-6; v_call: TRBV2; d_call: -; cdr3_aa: CASRREGGSPLHF; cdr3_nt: TGTGCCAGCAGGCGAGAGGGGGGTTCACCCCTCCACTTT
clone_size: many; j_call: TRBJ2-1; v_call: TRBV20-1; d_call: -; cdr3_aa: CRPSGGPHPHWEQFF; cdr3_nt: TGCAGGCCCAGTGGTGGGCCCCACCCTCATTGGGAGCAGTTCTTC
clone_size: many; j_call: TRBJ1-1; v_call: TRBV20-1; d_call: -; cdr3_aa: CSIDLGFYEAFF; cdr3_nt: TGCAGTATCGATCTGGGCTTCTATGAAGCTTTCTTT
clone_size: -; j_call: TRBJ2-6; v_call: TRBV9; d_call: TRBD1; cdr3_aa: CASSGTGLNRANVLTF; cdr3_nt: TGTGCCAGCAGCGGGACAGGGCTTAACAGGGCCAACGTCCTGACTTTC
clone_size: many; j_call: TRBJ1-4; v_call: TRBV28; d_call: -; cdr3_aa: CASSLPQGPSNNEKLFF; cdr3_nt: TGTGCCAGCAGTTTGCCCCAGGGCCCCTCTAACAATGAAAAACTGTTTTTT
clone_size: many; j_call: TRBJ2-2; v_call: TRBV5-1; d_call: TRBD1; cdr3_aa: CASSPDRAGTGELFF; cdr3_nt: TGCGCCAGCAGCCCGGACAGGGCGGGCACCGGGGAGCTGTTTTTT
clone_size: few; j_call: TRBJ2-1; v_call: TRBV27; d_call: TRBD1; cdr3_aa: CASSLRRDRGPNEQFF; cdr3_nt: TGTGCCAGCAGTTTGAGGCGGGACAGGGGACCCAATGAGCAGTTCTTC
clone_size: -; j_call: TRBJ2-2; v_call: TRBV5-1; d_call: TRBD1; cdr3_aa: CASKPGQGPGELFF; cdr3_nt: TGCGCCAGCAAACCGGGACAGGGGCCCGGGGAGCTGTTTTTT
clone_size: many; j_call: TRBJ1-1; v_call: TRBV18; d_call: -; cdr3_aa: CASSLKDREAEAFF; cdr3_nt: TGTGCCAGCTCACTAAAAGATAGGGAGGCTGAAGCTTTCTTT
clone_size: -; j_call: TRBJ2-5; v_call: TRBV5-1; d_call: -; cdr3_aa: CASSLGPAQETQYF; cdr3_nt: TGCGCCAGCAGCTTGGGGCCAGCTCAAGAGACCCAGTACTTC
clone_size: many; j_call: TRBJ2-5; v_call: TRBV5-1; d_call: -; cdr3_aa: CASSDYQETQYF; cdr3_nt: TGCGCCAGCAGCGACTACCAAGAGACCCAGTACTTC
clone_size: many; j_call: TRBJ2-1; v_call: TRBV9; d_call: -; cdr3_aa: CASSVSGVSGEQFF; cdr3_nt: TGTGCCAGCAGCGTAAGTGGCGTCTCGGGTGAGCAGTTCTTC
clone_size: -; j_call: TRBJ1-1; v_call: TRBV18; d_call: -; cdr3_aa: CASLKGGLAGGLGPEAFF; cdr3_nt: TGTGCCAGTCTGAAAGGAGGCCTCGCAGGAGGGTTAGGACCTGAAGCTTTCTTT
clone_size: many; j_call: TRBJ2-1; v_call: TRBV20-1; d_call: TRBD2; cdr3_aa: CSARDRSGDLNEQFF; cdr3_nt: TGCAGTGCTAGAGATAGGAGCGGGGACCTCAATGAGCAGTTCTTC
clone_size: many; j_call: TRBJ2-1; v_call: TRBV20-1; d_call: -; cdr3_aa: CSARWGSSYNEQFF; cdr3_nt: TGCAGCGCTAGATGGGGGAGCTCCTACAATGAGCAGTTCTTC
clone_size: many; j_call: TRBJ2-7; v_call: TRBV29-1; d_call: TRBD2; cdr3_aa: CSVRPGLADSYEQYF; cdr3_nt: TGCAGCGTTCGACCGGGACTAGCGGACTCCTACGAGCAGTACTTC
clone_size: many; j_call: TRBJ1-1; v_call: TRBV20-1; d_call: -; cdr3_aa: CSAEQGDVKAFF; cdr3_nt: TGCAGTGCTGAACAGGGCGACGTGAAAGCTTTCTTT
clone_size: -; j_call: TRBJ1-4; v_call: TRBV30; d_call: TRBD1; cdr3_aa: CAWGGQGKKLFF; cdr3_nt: TGTGCCTGGGGAGGACAGGGGAAAAAACTGTTTTTT
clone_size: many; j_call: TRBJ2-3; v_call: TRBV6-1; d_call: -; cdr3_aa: CASSSPYRWGTDTQYF; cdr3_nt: TGTGCCAGCAGTAGTCCTTACAGGTGGGGCACAGATACGCAGTATTTT
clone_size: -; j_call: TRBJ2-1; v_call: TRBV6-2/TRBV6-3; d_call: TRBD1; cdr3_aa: CASSLRRDSLLNEQFF; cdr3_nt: TGTGCCAGCAGTTTGCGCCGGGACAGCCTTCTCAATGAGCAGTTCTTC
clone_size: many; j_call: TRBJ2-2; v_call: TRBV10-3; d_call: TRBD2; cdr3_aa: CASRTGGGELFF; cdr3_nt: TGTGCCTCACGAACGGGGGGCGGGGAGCTGTTTTTT
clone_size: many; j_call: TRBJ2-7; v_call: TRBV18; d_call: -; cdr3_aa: CASARGNEQYF; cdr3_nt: TGTGCCAGTGCACGTGGGAACGAGCAGTACTTC
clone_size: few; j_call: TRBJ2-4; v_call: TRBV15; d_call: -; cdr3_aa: CATSRHVREPKNIQYF; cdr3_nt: TGTGCCACCAGCAGACACGTCAGGGAACCCAAAAACATTCAGTACTTC
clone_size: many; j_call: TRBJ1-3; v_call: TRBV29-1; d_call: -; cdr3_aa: CSVELGSGNTIYF; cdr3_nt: TGCAGCGTTGAGTTGGGATCTGGAAACACCATATATTTT
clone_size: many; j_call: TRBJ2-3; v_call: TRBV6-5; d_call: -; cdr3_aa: CASSYGGWGDTDTQYF; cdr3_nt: TGTGCCAGCAGTTACGGGGGATGGGGGGACACAGATACGCAGTATTTT
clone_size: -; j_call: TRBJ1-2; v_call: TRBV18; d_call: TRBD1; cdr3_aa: CASSPLGPGTGEYGYTF; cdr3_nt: TGTGCCAGCTCACCCCTTGGTCCCGGGACAGGGGAATATGGCTACACCTTC
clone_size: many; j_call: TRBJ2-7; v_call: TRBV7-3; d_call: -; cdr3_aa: CASSSDLTPDGYEQYF; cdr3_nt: TGTGCCAGCAGCTCCGATCTCACACCAGATGGTTACGAGCAGTACTTC
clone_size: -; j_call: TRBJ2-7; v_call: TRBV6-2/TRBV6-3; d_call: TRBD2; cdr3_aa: CAIGTSGRPTYEQYF; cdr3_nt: TGTGCCATCGGGACTAGCGGGAGGCCCACCTACGAGCAGTACTTC
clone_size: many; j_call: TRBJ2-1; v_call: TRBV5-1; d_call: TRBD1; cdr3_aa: CASSLAGTGANNEQFF; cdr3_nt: TGCGCCAGCAGCTTGGCCGGGACAGGGGCCAACAATGAGCAGTTCTTC
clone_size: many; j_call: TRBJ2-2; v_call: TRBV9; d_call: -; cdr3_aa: CASSVAGGVRTGELFF; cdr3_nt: TGTGCCAGCAGCGTAGCGGGGGGCGTCCGGACCGGGGAGCTGTTTTTT
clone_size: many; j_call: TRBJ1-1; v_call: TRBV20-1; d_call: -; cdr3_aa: CSASQTEAFF; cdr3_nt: TGCAGTGCTTCCCAGACTGAAGCTTTCTTT
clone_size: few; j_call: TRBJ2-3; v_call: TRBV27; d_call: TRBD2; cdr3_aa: CASSPRGGRGDTQYF; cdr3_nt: TGTGCCAGCAGTCCCCGCGGGGGTCGAGGAGATACGCAGTATTTT
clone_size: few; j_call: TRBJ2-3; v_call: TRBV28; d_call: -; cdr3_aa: CASGDTQYF; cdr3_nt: TGTGCCAGCGGTGATACGCAGTATTTT
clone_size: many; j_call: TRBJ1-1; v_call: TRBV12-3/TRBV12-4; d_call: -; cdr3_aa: CASSLGGLNTEAFF; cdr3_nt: TGTGCCAGCAGCCTGGGAGGGTTGAACACTGAAGCTTTCTTT
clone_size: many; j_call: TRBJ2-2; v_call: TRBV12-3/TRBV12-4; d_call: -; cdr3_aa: CASSFAGELFF; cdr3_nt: TGTGCCAGCAGCTTCGCCGGGGAGCTGTTTTTT
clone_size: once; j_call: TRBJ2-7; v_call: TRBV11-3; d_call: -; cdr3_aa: CASSLQGENHEQYF; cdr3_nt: TGTGCCAGCAGCTTACAGGGAGAAAACCACGAGCAGTACTTC
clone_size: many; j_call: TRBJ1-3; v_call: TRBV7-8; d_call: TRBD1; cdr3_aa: CASTPGQVSGNTIYF; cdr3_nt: TGTGCCAGCACCCCGGGACAGGTCTCTGGAAACACCATATATTTT
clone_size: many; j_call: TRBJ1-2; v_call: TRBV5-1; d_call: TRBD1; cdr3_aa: CASSLLPGQGGDGYTF; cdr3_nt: TGCGCCAGCAGCTTGCTACCGGGACAGGGAGGGGATGGCTACACCTTC
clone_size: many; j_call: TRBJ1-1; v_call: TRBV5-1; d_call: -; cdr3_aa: CASSLMGGPNTEAFF; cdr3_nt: TGCGCCAGCAGCCTCATGGGAGGGCCGAACACTGAAGCTTTCTTT
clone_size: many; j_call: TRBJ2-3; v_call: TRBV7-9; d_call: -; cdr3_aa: CASSGSDTQYF; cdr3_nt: TGTGCCAGCTCCGGGTCAGATACGCAGTATTTT